This T cell receptor (beta chain) was observed in a study of cytomegalovirus exposure and HLA in healthy donors. General study points: On later analysis, the bulk of CMV-associated TCR beta chains appeared to be HLA-restricted.

Regarding this clone: Its antigen is as yet unknown. One end of the junction varies from germline; a read error may be responsible.

This CDR3 region has 12 residues. Germline assignment: CDR1 MDHEN and CDR2 SYDVKM. Donors sampled were nominally healthy, though unrecorded immune exposures were likely. The PCR had 60 Vbeta and 13 Jbeta primers. The repertoire was sequenced with immunoSEQ multiplex PCR; TCRdb's copy has only in-frame clones and lacks some. The table lists 95,000 to 110,000 clones, 78% of them singletons. V gene TRBV28 combines with J gene TRBJ2-7; TRBD1 aligns across 8 bases. The TCR was taken from a woman between 40 and 55 years old in good health and CMV-seronegative. Sequencing was carried out using PBMCs. CDR3 residues: CASSSGQVGPSF. Here the CDR3 DNA reads TGTGCCAGCAGTTCGGGACAGGTTGGGCCCTCCTTC. Using reference TRBV28 and TRBJ2-7 for the parts outside the CDR3, the full variable domain is DVKVTQSSRYLVKRTGEKVFLECVQDMDHENMFWYRQDPGLGLRLIYFSYDVKMKEKGDIPEGYSVSREKKERFSLILESASTNQTSMYLCASSSGQVGPSFGPGTRLTVT.